This T cell receptor (beta chain) was recovered during a study of T-cell memory formation after mild COVID-19. This clonotype was seen a handful of times. The antigen is unknown. Employing constant-segment primers, 5'RACE generated TCR alpha and TCR beta cDNA libraries bearing sample barcodes and UMIs. TCRdb analysed the 5' RACE reads with MiXCR anew, one entry per CDR3 protein. Here the sample spans over 300,000 distinct CDR3 sequences, 20% to 25% being singletons. V shed 5 bases and J shed 6 bases, with 14 bases lying between them. Per germline, CDR1 SGHRS and CDR2 YFSETQ. The CDR3 length is 14 residues. Overall study results and limits: Pre-infection memory carried some responding clones, suggesting that cross-reactive memory joined. For second-wave clones that peaked at day 37, SARS-CoV-2 specificity went unverified. Chiefly within CM and EM were the contracting CD4+ clones; CD8+ ones were within EMRA.

The specimen was PBMCs or a T cell subset sorted from them (not recorded which). The chain carries TRBV5-1 and TRBJ2-2, with TRBD1 as a possible D gene (6 bases). This TCR came from a man between 18 and 29 years old who had mild COVID-19 (a few samples of this study predate the infection). Cell type and time point are not known. The chain's CDR3 is CASRETGRAGELFF. CDR3 bases: TGCGCCAGCAGGGAAACAGGGCGCGCCGGGGAGCTGTTTTTT.